This TCR beta chain stems from a study of response to subunit inactivated influenza vaccine. TCRdb independently ran MiXCR on the RT-PCR reads; one entry per CDR3 protein. Here the sample spans over 800,000 distinct CDR3 sequences, approximately 22% being singletons. The CDR3 covers 12 residues. Trimming removed 0 bases from V and 8 bases from J, with 6 bases in between. Germline CDR1 and CDR2: SGDLS and YYNGEE. Overall study findings and caveats: It was the authors' suggestion that each seasonal influenza vaccination recruits few new T cells.

On this clonotype itself: Its antigen is currently unknown.

The clonotype comes from a man aged 50-59 years who received an inactivated influenza vaccine. Sample: PBMCs from blood, taken more than 4 days after vaccination. J is TRBJ2-1 and V is TRBV9; no clear D. The CDR3 bases are TGTGCCAGCAGCGTAGCTTGGGATGAGCAGTTCTTC. It encodes CASSVAWDEQFF.